This T cell receptor (beta chain) was captured by sequencing in a study of technical replicates of blood from a handful of donors. The data were produced by immunoSEQ multiplex PCR, yet TCRdb's version contains in-frame clones alone and is incomplete. This sample has about 89,000 clones, with just under 95% found just once. CDR1 is MNHEY and CDR2 is SVGAGI in the germline V gene. The V end was cut by 4 bases, the J end by 5 bases, with 17 bases between. This CDR3 has 15 amino acids. This clonotype originated in a human donor in good health. The chain links TRBV6-5 to TRBJ1-2; D unclear. Sequencing input: T cells isolated from PBMCs. The chain's CDR3 is CASSWVGRGRYGYTF. CDR3 bases: TGTGCCAGCAGTTGGGTGGGTAGAGGGCGGTATGGCTACACCTTC.